Shown below are 21 T cell receptor beta chains from a single sample sequenced in a study of identical twins. Each CDR3 protein is one row after TCRdb ran MiXCR on the 5' RACE reads. The sample consists of about 390,000 distinct CDR3 sequences, approximately 9.1% of them appearing once. Sequenced sample: naive T cells sorted from blood. Receptors originate from a woman aged 45 to 65 in good health.

This clonotype occurred a few times. This sequence joins TRBV5-5 and TRBJ1-1; 8 positions agree with TRBD1. Germline loops: CDR1 SGHKS, CDR2 YYEKEE (reference sequence). The CDR3 has 16 amino acids. Trimming at V came to 9 bases and at J to 2 bases, leaving 15 bases not matched to a gene. The CDR3 nucleotides are TGTGCCACCAAGCGGGGATCGGACAGGGTTAACACTGAAGCTTTCTTT. Its translation is CATKRGSDRVNTEAFF.

This clonotype was picked up a small number of times. V gene TRBV7-9 combines with J gene TRBJ1-4; possibly TRBD1 for D (5 bases). The V gene's germline CDR1 is SEHNR and CDR2 FQNEAQ (reference sequence). CDR3 length equals 15 residues. V lost 4 bases, J lost 4 bases, and 13 bases lay in between. The CDR3, as DNA: TGTGCCAGCAGCTCTCCAGGGTTGGGTAATGAAAAACTGTTTTTT. This encodes CASSSPGLGNEKLFF.

A few counts support this clonotype. The J gene is TRBJ2-1, the V gene TRBV18; tentatively, D is TRBD1 or TRBD2 (5 bases each). Trimming removed 6 bases from V and 9 bases from J, with 18 bases in between. The CDR3 is 14 residues long. CDR1 is KGHSH and CDR2 is LQKENI in the germline V gene. CDR3 nucleotide sequence: TGTGCCAGCTCGGCCGGGACCATAGTTATTGAGCAGTTCTTC. Translation gives CASSAGTIVIEQFF.

This clonotype was seen at least ten times. The rearrangement uses TRBV24-1 and TRBJ2-1, with 8 bases aligning to TRBD2. J lost 1 base, V lost 3 bases, and 7 bases had no gene match. Germline-derived CDR1 and CDR2 are KGHDR and SFDVKD. The CDR3 has 17 amino acids. The CDR3 region is CATSDARGERSYNEQFF. For the CDR3, the DNA is TGTGCCACCAGTGATGCGCGGGGGGAGAGATCCTACAATGAGCAGTTCTTC.

This clonotype has only a few counts. This chain connects TRBV27 to TRBJ1-2; 7 bases line up with TRBD1. Unmatched junction bases numbered 1, after V lost 4 bases and J lost 5 bases. The CDR3 covers 12 residues. Germline V lookup: CDR1 MNHEY, CDR2 SMNVEV (reference sequence). The CDR3 spells CASSSRGYGYTF. The CDR3, as DNA: TGTGCCAGCAGTTCCAGGGGGTATGGCTACACCTTC.

This clonotype was observed many times. The rearrangement joins TRBV7-2 to TRBJ2-7; D may be TRBD2 (5 bases). Germline CDR1 and CDR2: SGHTA and FQGNSA. The CDR3 runs 12 residues. V dropped 3 bases and J dropped 3 bases, with 6 bases sitting between them. CDR3 nucleotide sequence: TGTGCCAGCAGCTTGAGCGGCTACGAGCAGTACTTC. This encodes CASSLSGYEQYF.

There are a few counts of this clonotype. V and J are TRBV5-1 and TRBJ2-1, with TRBD2 matching over 7 bases. Germline trimming cut 7 bases from V and 6 bases from J; bases unmatched to any gene: 19. Germline loops: CDR1 SGHRS, CDR2 YFSETQ. CDR3 size: 17 residues. Here the CDR3 DNA reads TGCGCCAGCGGATGGGGCGGGAGTGGTTCGTCCGGCAATGAGCAGTTCTTC. Its protein is CASGWGGSGSSGNEQFF. Variable domain in full (rest from reference TRBV5-1 and TRBJ2-1): KAGVTQTPRYLIKTRGQQVTLSCSPISGHRSVSWYQQTPGQGLQFLFEYFSETQRNKGNFPGRFSGRQFSNSRSEMNVSTLELGDSALYLCASGWGGSGSSGNEQFFGPGTRLTVL.

The rearrangement uses TRBV7-9 and TRBJ1-1; no clear D. V was pared by 1 base and J by 0 bases, with 6 bases between. The CDR3 covers 14 residues. Germline loops: CDR1 SEHNR, CDR2 FQNEAQ (reference sequence). The CDR3: CASSLEELNTEAFF. The CDR3 DNA reads as TGTGCCAGCAGCTTAGAGGAGCTGAACACTGAAGCTTTCTTT.

This clonotype was found a few times. This sequence joins TRBV29-1 and TRBJ2-3, with 8 bases aligning to TRBD1. V lost 7 bases to trimming and J lost 2 bases; unmatched junction nucleotides: 8. CDR3 length: 14 amino acids. The germline V gene has CDR1 SQVTM and CDR2 ANQGSEA. The CDR3 DNA reads as TGCAGCGCCCCCGGACAGGGACACACAGATACGCAGTATTTT. It yields the protein CSAPGQGHTDTQYF.

As regards this clonotype: No conserved phenylalanine or tryptophan ends this CDR3, so it is likely a read error. The chain employs TRBV20-1 and TRBJ2-1; 11 bases map to TRBD2. Germline-derived CDR1 and CDR2 are DFQATT and SNEGSKA (reference sequence). Germline trimming cut 4 bases from V and 6 bases from J; bases unmatched to any gene: 5. There are 14 residues in the CDR3. CDR3 in amino acids: CSATLSGRANEQFS. The CDR3 DNA sequence: TGCAGTGCTACTCTTAGCGGGAGGGCCAATGAGCAGTTCTCC.

This CDR3 reads CASSLSWSSGLNEQFF. CDR3 sequence (DNA): TGTGCCAGCAGCTTATCATGGTCTAGCGGCCTCAATGAGCAGTTCTTC. V is TRBV7-3 and J is TRBJ2-1, with 7 bases that match TRBD2. The germline V gene encodes CDR1 SGHTA and CDR2 FQGTGA. The junction had 10 bases not matched to a gene; V was cut back by 2 bases and J by 6 bases. This CDR3 region has 16 residues.

V usage is TRBV25-1 and J usage is TRBJ2-1, with unresolved D. Germline CDR1 and CDR2: MGHDK and SYGVNS. The V gene lost 3 bases and the J gene lost 2 bases, with 8 bases spanning the gap. This CDR3 is 14 amino acids long. The CDR3, as DNA: TGTGCCAGCAGTGAGAGTACCGCCTACAATGAGCAGTTCTTC. Amino acids: CASSESTAYNEQFF.

V is TRBV5-1 and J is TRBJ2-2, with D possibly matching TRBD2 (5 bases). Looked up from germline, CDR1 is SGHRS and CDR2 is YFSETQ. The germline V and J ends were trimmed by 2 bases and 5 bases, with 19 bases remaining between them. This CDR3 has 17 residues. CDR3 bases: TGCGCCAGCAGCTTCCCTCAATCTAGCTCCTCTACCGGGGAGCTGTTTTTT. Residues: CASSFPQSSSSTGELFF.

The table lists this clonotype with a few counts. The rearrangement links TRBV12-3 or TRBV12-4 to TRBJ2-3, with D maybe TRBD2 (5 bases). Trimming stripped 5 bases from V and 3 bases from J, with 12 bases between. The CDR3 covers 14 residues. CDR3 nucleotide sequence: TGTGCCAGCAGTGCCCTTCGGAGGACAGATACGCAGTATTTT. As protein: CASSALRRTDTQYF.

This clonotype was observed a handful of times. V is TRBV7-9 and J is TRBJ1-2; 10 bases are shared with TRBD1. After removal of 5 bases from V and 6 bases from J, the junction contained 6 bases not matched to a gene. This CDR3 is 14 amino acids long. Germline V gene data show CDR1 as SEHNR and CDR2 as FQNEAQ (reference sequence). The CDR3 DNA reads as TGTGCCAGCAGCCCGGGGACAGGGGCTGATGGCTACACCTTC. This codes for CASSPGTGADGYTF.

The genes are TRBV12-3 or TRBV12-4 and TRBJ1-5, with a weak D call TRBD1 (5 bases). The CDR3 loop spans 14 amino acids. Trimming shortened V by 6 bases and J by 4 bases, and 13 bases separated the two germline ends. The chain's CDR3 is CASRAGTGNQPQHF. The CDR3 DNA follows: TGTGCCAGCAGGGCCGGGACTGGGAATCAGCCCCAGCATTTT.

Many counts were recorded for this clonotype. The chain has TRBV20-1 and TRBJ1-6; a possible D gene is TRBD1 (5 bases). Trimming took 3 bases from V and 6 from J, leaving 12 bases between them. The CDR3 spans 14 residues. Per germline, CDR1 DFQATT and CDR2 SNEGSKA (reference sequence). CDR3 sequence reads: CSASRGTANSPLHF. DNA for the CDR3: TGCAGTGCTAGCCGCGGGACGGCTAATTCACCCCTCCACTTT.

This clonotype was detected a few times. J is TRBJ2-2 and V is TRBV6-5, with 9 bases identical to TRBD1. This CDR3 comprises 23 residues. In germline, CDR1 is MNHEY, CDR2 SVGAGI. Losses at the gene ends were 0 bases for V and 4 bases for J; bases not matched to a gene: 24. DNA for the CDR3: TGTGCCAGCAGTTACTCGCTGCCACCAGGGACAGGGCACCTTTTACCACTCACCGGGGAGCTGTTTTTT. As protein: CASSYSLPPGTGHLLPLTGELFF.

The sample holds many counts of this clonotype. This chain uses TRBV29-1 with TRBJ2-1; D gene uncertain. The CDR3 loop spans 14 amino acids. Germline lookup yields CDR1 SQVTM and CDR2 ANQGSEA. Between the trimmed V and J ends, which lost 8 bases and 3 bases, there was a span of 17 bases. The CDR3 DNA sequence: TGCAGCCCTACGTTACCGGCGTACTACAATGAGCAGTTCTTC. It translates to CSPTLPAYYNEQFF.

As concerns this clonotype: The junction departs from the called germline gene at one end, perhaps through a read error. The V call is TRBV4-1, the J call TRBJ2-1, with D possibly TRBD2 on 5 matching bases. In germline, CDR1 is MGHRA, CDR2 YSYEKL. The CDR3 extends over 12 amino acids. The chain's CDR3 is CTSRQLGREQFF. The CDR3 DNA is TGCACCAGCAGACAACTAGGACGTGAGCAGTTCTTC.

This clonotype has ten or more counts. The rearrangement links TRBV12-5 to TRBJ2-5; TRBD2 aligns across 10 bases. The CDR3 is made up of 16 amino acids. Germline V gives CDR1 LGHNT, CDR2 FRNRAP. With 1 base clipped from V and 3 bases from J, the junction kept 5 bases outside the gene matches. CDR3 protein: CASGLGGLAGEETQYF. For the CDR3, the DNA is TGTGCTAGTGGTTTGGGCGGGCTAGCGGGGGAAGAGACCCAGTACTTC.